Following are 15 T cell receptor beta chains from one sample sequenced in a study of CD8+ T cells in alopecia areata. Cutaneous lymph nodes were pooled and cells sorted by CD4, CD8alpha, NKG2D, NKG2ACE and more. It was cDNA, reverse transcribed from extracted RNA, that served as the sequencing template. TCRdb's table, derived via immunoSEQ multiplex PCR, lists solely in-frame clones and lacks some. The sample lists about 270,000 clones, none appearing once, the ten largest making up 1.2%. Sequenced sample: CD4+ T cells sorted from a lymph node. The source of these receptors is a C3H/HeJ mouse with alopecia areata. MHC haplotype of the strain: H2-k.

Worth noting for this clone: The listed genes are named as in mouse. The identical CDR3 is also encoded by other nucleotide sequences in the sample. The part of the CDR3 DNA that was read is TGTGCCTGGAGTCTAGAGGGGGATAATTCGCCC. This translates into CAWSLEGDNSP. The entire CDR3 reads CAWSLEGDNSPLYF. This chain connects TRBV31 to TRBJ1-6, with D perhaps TRBD1 (6 bases). From the germline J gene comes the end of the CDR3, since the read stops 3 residues before it. TRBJ1-6 falls under the ORF class, with uncertain function. The V gene's germline CDR1 is GKSSPN and CDR2 SITVG. The CDR3 covers 14 residues. Trimming took 0 bases from V and 5 from J, leaving 8 bases between them.

As for this clone: Mouse names are used for the genes. Sequencing ends 4 residues short of the CDR3 end; the germline J gene provides the rest. The chain has TRBV5 and TRBJ2-3; 9 bases line up with TRBD2. After removal of 2 bases from V and 0 bases from J, the junction contained 3 bases not matched to a gene. The CDR3 has 16 residues. The germline CDR1 and CDR2 sequences are LGHNA and YNLKQL (reference sequence). The CDR3 DNA, read in part, is TGTGCCAGCAGCCAATTTCTGGGGGGGAGTGCAGAA. Translation: CASSQFLGGSAE. In full, the CDR3 reads CASSQFLGGSAETLYF.

Comment on this clone: Mouse gene names apply. Coverage ceases 4 residues before the CDR3 finishes, and the germline J gene fills in the end. The chain links TRBV5 to TRBJ2-4, with D maybe TRBD1 (5 bases). V lost 5 bases and J lost 1, with 7 bases in between. The CDR3 is 13 residues long. Germline loops: CDR1 LGHNA, CDR2 YNLKQL (reference sequence). Incomplete CDR3 DNA: TGTGCCAGCAGCGCACAGGGTCAAAAC. Translated, it gives CASSAQGQN. The whole CDR3 sequence is CASSAQGQNTLYF.

About this clone itself: The germline and genes are mouse ones. The read falls 4 residues short of the CDR3 end, and the missing part is taken from the germline J gene. The V and J genes are TRBV13-1 and TRBJ2-5; 9 nucleotides line up with TRBD1. The CDR3 runs 13 residues. Germline values: CDR1 NSHNY, CDR2 SYGAGN. Partial CDR3 DNA: TGTGCCAGCAGAGGGACAGGGAGAGAC. As protein: CASRGTGRD. The CDR3, in full, reads CASRGTGRDTQYF.

This clone was seen a few times. Gene names follow the mouse nomenclature. The CDR3 extends 3 residues past the end of the read, so its final part is completed from the germline J gene. This chain links TRBV13-1 with TRBJ1-6; 10 nucleotides match TRBD1. TRBJ1-6 is flagged as an ORF with uncertain function. V was pared by 4 bases and J by 4 bases, with 5 bases of the junction left unmatched. The CDR3 is 16 amino acids. The germline V gene has CDR1 NSHNY and CDR2 SYGAGN. CDR3 amino acids: CASSNRDRGYNSPLYF. The CDR3 bases that were read are TGTGCCAGCAGTAACCGGGACAGGGGATATAATTCGCCC.

A word on this clone: Mouse germline and gene names are used. From the germline J gene comes the end of the CDR3, since the read stops 4 residues before it. This same CDR3 is encoded by further DNA sequences in the sample. V and J are TRBV13-3 and TRBJ2-2; TRBD1 is a possible D gene (5 bases). Germline values: CDR1 NNHDY, CDR2 SYVADS. This CDR3 has 14 amino acids. The V gene lost 4 bases and the J gene lost 0 bases, with 7 bases spanning the gap. The CDR3 spells CASSQTANTGQLYF. CDR3 DNA (partial): TGTGCCAGCAGTCAGACAGCAAACACCGGG.

Points on this clone: All gene names here are mouse names. The CDR3 extends 4 residues past the end of the read, so its final part is completed from the germline J gene. The chain uses TRBV5 and TRBJ2-7, with 8 bases fitting TRBD2. Germline V gene sequence: CDR1 LGHNA, CDR2 YNLKQL (reference sequence). The CDR3 spans 16 residues. V gave up 1 base and J gave up 0 bases; unmatched junction bases: 5. The CDR3 loop is CASSQVHWGSSYEQYF. The CDR3 bases that were read are TGTGCCAGCAGCCAAGTTCACTGGGGGAGCTCCTAT.

There are a few counts of this clone. Each gene name is a mouse one. Read sequence stops 4 residues before the CDR3 end, and the germline J gene provides the missing end. The J gene is TRBJ2-4, the V gene TRBV19, with 7 bases fitting TRBD2. Germline lookup yields CDR1 FNHDT and CDR2 SITEND (reference sequence). The CDR3 is made up of 12 amino acids. CDR3 DNA, as far as it was read: TGTGCCAGCAGTCTGGGGGAAAAC. Translated: CASSLGEN. In full, the CDR3 reads CASSLGENTLYF.

There are a few counts of this clone. The genes and germline here are from mouse. Coverage ceases 4 residues before the CDR3 finishes, and the germline J gene fills in the end. This sequence joins TRBV17 and TRBJ2-1; TRBD1 agrees at 9 bases. There are 15 residues in the CDR3. Germline-derived CDR1 and CDR2 are MNHDT and YYDKIL. The CDR3 here is CASSRGRGQGAEQFF. Incomplete CDR3 DNA: TGTGCTAGCAGTAGAGGTAGGGGACAGGGAGCT.

About this clone: Gene labels here are mouse ones. The read ends 4 residues before the CDR3 terminus; that terminus is restored from the germline J gene. The rearrangement joins TRBV17 to TRBJ2-7, with 7 bases aligning to TRBD2. Trimming took 0 bases from V and 0 from J; bases not matched to a gene: 5. Germline values: CDR1 MNHDT, CDR2 YYDKIL. The CDR3 totals 16 residues. CDR3 sequence: CASSRDPWGSSYEQYF. The DNA read from the CDR3 is TGTGCTAGCAGTAGAGATCCCTGGGGGAGCTCCTAT.

On this clone itself: Genes and germline are mouse. Read data end 4 residues before the CDR3 end; the end is taken from the germline J gene. Within the sample, other DNA sequences also encode this same CDR3. The chain carries TRBV31 and TRBJ2-5; D remains unclear. This CDR3 is 11 amino acids long. In germline, CDR1 is GKSSPN, CDR2 SITVG. Deletions cut 0 bases from V and 2 bases from J, with 0 bases between. CDR3 bases read: TGTGCCTGGAGTCTCCAAGAC. Translation gives CAWSLQD. In full, the CDR3 reads CAWSLQDTQYF.

This clone was found many times. The gene names here belong to mouse. From the germline J gene comes the end of the CDR3, since the read stops 4 residues before it. The rearrangement joins TRBV17 to TRBJ2-3; TRBD2 matches at 11 bases. The germline CDR1 and CDR2 sequences are MNHDT and YYDKIL. J gave up 0 bases and V 1 base, and 6 bases lay outside the gene matches. The CDR3 loop spans 18 amino acids. Here the CDR3 reads CASSRGPDWGDSAETLYF. CDR3 bases read: TGTGCTAGCAGTAGAGGCCCGGACTGGGGGGATAGTGCAGAA. Based on the CDR3 plus reference TRBV17 and TRBJ2-3, the full variable domain is DTTVKQNPRYKLARVGKPVNLICSQTMNHDTMYWYQKKPNQAPKLLLFYYDKILNREADTFEKFQSSRPNNSFCSLYIGSAGLEYSAMYLCASSRGPDWGDSAETLYFGSGTRLTVL.

Worth noting for this clone: The gene names here belong to mouse. The read halts 4 residues ahead of the CDR3 end, with the missing end drawn from the germline J gene. This chain uses TRBV13-1 with TRBJ1-2; 8 bases agree with TRBD1. V was clipped by 4 bases and J by 4 bases; unmatched bases: 6. The germline gives CDR1 NSHNY, CDR2 SYGAGN. CDR3 size: 14 residues. The chain's CDR3 is CASSPGGAGSDYTF. CDR3 bases read: TGTGCCAGCAGTCCAGGGGGCGCGGGCTCC.

This clone was observed a few times. Gene names are the mouse ones. The CDR3 is cut off 4 residues early in the read; its end comes from the germline J gene. This rearrangement joins TRBV1 to TRBJ2-1; TRBD2 aligns across 9 bases. V lost 1 base to trimming and J lost 5 bases; unmatched junction nucleotides: 3. In germline, CDR1 is NSQYPW, CDR2 LRSPGD (reference sequence). The length of the CDR3 is 15 residues. The DNA read from the CDR3 is TGCACCTGCAGTGCAGTTGGGGGGGCAGATGCT. It specifies CTCSAVGGADA. The complete CDR3 protein is CTCSAVGGADAEQFF.

Notes on this clone: The gene names here belong to mouse. The CDR3 end is not reached by the read, which stops 3 residues before it; the germline J gene fills it in. This chain joins TRBV5 and TRBJ1-6, with 7 bases aligning to TRBD1. TRBJ1-6 is designated an ORF whose function remains uncertain. The CDR3 consists of 16 residues. Losses at the gene ends were 1 base for V and 6 bases for J; bases not matched to a gene: 6. Germline CDR1 LGHNA, CDR2 YNLKQL (reference sequence). Incomplete CDR3 DNA: TGTGCCAGCAGCCAAGCCCCCGACAGGGTTAATTCGCCC. Translation gives CASSQAPDRVNSP. The entire CDR3 is CASSQAPDRVNSPLYF.